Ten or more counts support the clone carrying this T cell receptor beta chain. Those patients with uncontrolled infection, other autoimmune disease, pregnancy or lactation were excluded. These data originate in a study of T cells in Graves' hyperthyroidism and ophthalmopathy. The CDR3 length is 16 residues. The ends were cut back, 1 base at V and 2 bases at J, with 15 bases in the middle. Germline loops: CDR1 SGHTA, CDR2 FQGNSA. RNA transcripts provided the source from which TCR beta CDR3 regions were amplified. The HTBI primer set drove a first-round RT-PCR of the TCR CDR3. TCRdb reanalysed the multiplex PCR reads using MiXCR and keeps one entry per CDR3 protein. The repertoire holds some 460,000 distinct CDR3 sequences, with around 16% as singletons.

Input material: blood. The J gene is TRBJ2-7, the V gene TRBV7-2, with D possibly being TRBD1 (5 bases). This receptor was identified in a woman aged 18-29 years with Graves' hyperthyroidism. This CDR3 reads CASSLDDARAPYEQYF. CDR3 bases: TGTGCCAGCAGCTTAGACGATGCCAGGGCCCCCTACGAGCAGTACTTC.